This T cell receptor (beta chain) was sequenced for a study of STAT5B mutations in CD4+ large granular lymphocyte leukemia. Study outcomes and limitations: Higher CD4+ than CD8+ T-LGLL clonality might reflect small sample size. Patient CD4-sorted repertoires stayed more clonal than healthy ones after leukemic-clone removal. Over 20% of private leukemic clonotypes occurred rarely in other patients' non-leukemic repertoires.

A note on this clone: Its cognate antigen is unknown.

Produced via immunoSEQ multiplex PCR; TCRdb's table is partial and in-frame only. The top ten hold around 3.5% of the sample, which has just over 40,000 clones, 81% seen once. CDR3 size: 12 residues. This sequence was found in a human donor in good health. V is TRBV21-1 and J is TRBJ1-2. TRBV21-1 is labeled a pseudogene. The sequencing sample was made of CD4+ T cells from blood buffy coats. The CDR3 bases are TGTGCCAGCAGCAATATGGACGTTGGCTACACCTTC. Translation: CASSNMDVGYTF.